These 8 T cell receptor beta chains originate from one sample sequenced in a study of blood T cell repertoires in COVID-19. This table comes from immunoSEQ multiplex PCR, and its TCRdb copy is limited to in-frame clones, with some not included. The table shows around 320,000 clones, with 90% to 95% occurring only once. The specimen sequenced was PBMCs or T cells enriched from blood (not recorded which). These receptors originate from a woman aged 25 to 45 who had been exposed to COVID-19.

The V gene is TRBV18, the J gene TRBJ1-2; D gene uncertain. This CDR3 spans 17 amino acids. Germline V lookup: CDR1 KGHSH, CDR2 LQKENI. V dropped 0 bases and J dropped 5 bases, with 19 bases sitting between them. The chain's CDR3 is CASSPPNLAGVGYGYTF. The CDR3 DNA is TGTGCCAGCTCACCACCGAATCTCGCCGGGGTGGGTTATGGCTACACCTTC.

The rearrangement links TRBV24-1 to TRBJ2-1; possible D gene TRBD2, 5 bases. V was shortened by 7 bases and J by 8 bases, with 8 bases between the two germline ends. This CDR3 is 11 amino acids long. CDR1 and CDR2 (germline): KGHDR, SFDVKD. The CDR3 bases are TGTGCCACCAGGTACGGGGATGAGCAGTTCTTC. This codes for CATRYGDEQFF.

CDR3 in amino acids: CASSLTGLFYGYTF. The CDR3 DNA reads as TGTGCCAGCAGCTTAACGGGTTTATTCTATGGCTACACCTTC. This chain uses TRBV7-9 with TRBJ1-2; D call uncertain. In germline, CDR1 is SEHNR, CDR2 FQNEAQ (reference sequence). The CDR3 contains 14 residues. Trimming cost V 2 bases and J 4 bases, with 11 bases left between them.

CDR3 nucleotide sequence: TGTGCCAGCTCACCAACAGAAAACACAGATACGCAGTATTTT. This sequence encodes CASSPTENTDTQYF. The V call is TRBV18, the J call TRBJ2-3, with no clear D. This CDR3 is 14 amino acids long. Germline-derived CDR1 and CDR2 are KGHSH and LQKENI. V gave up 2 bases and J gave up 2 bases, with 8 bases separating them.

Turning to this clone: The sample holds other DNA sequences that translate to the same CDR3. This chain uses TRBV12-3 or TRBV12-4 with TRBJ1-5; D is possibly TRBD1 (6 bases). V was pared by 4 bases and J by 6 bases, with 7 bases between. CDR3 size: 12 residues. As DNA, the CDR3 is TGTGCCAGCAGTTCCAGGGGTCAGCCCCAGCATTTT. Translation gives CASSSRGQPQHF.

This clone was counted only a few times. The chain uses TRBV18 and TRBJ1-3; the match to TRBD1 covers 9 bases. The J segment lost 5 bases and the V segment lost 6 bases, leaving 8 bases of the junction unmatched. Per germline, CDR1 KGHSH and CDR2 LQKENI. This CDR3 has 15 residues. CDR3 amino acids: CASSSGTGLRNTIYF. CDR3 nucleotides: TGTGCCAGCTCGTCCGGGACAGGGCTTAGAAACACCATATATTTT.

This clone was observed a single time. The CDR3 bases are TGTGCCAGCAGCTTCGGACAGTTCACAGATACGCAGTATTTT. Its protein product is CASSFGQFTDTQYF. The V gene is TRBV11-3, the J gene TRBJ2-3, with D tentatively TRBD1 (6 bases). Germline V gene data show CDR1 as SGHNT and CDR2 as YENEEA. V lost 3 bases and J 2 bases, leaving 9 bases between the germline ends. The CDR3 is 14 amino acids.

The J gene is TRBJ1-2, the V gene TRBV12-3 or TRBV12-4; D is perhaps TRBD1 (5 bases). There are 13 residues in the CDR3. V gave up 6 bases and J gave up 5 bases, with 13 bases separating them. The CDR3 bases are TGTGCCAGCAGACACCCAGGGTTATATGGCTACACCTTC. It codes for CASRHPGLYGYTF.